The 21 T cell receptor beta chains in this list originate from one sample, sequenced in a study of OX40 agonist ivuxolimab in advanced cancers. TCRdb's copy holds only in-frame clones and misses some; the assay was immunoSEQ multiplex PCR. The table includes under 65,000 clones, 90% to 95% detected once. The sample consisted of CD4+ or CD8+ T cells sorted from blood, taken in a trial of the OX40 agonist ivuxolimab. The receptors were sampled from an adult with an advanced solid tumor such as melanoma, head and neck, liver or kidney cancer.

The chain employs TRBV7-9 and TRBJ2-2; 7 nucleotides agree with TRBD1. V lost 1 base and J lost 5; bases outside the gene matches: 4. The CDR3 runs to 15 residues. Germline V gene data show CDR1 as SEHNR and CDR2 as FQNEAQ (reference sequence). The CDR3 here is CASSLGDSLTGELFF. The CDR3 DNA sequence: TGTGCCAGCAGCTTAGGGGACAGTCTGACCGGGGAGCTGTTTTTT.

The rearrangement uses TRBV6-5 and TRBJ2-2; 8 nucleotides line up with TRBD1. This CDR3 has 14 amino acids. The ends lost 10 bases at V and 7 bases at J; junction bases unmatched: 11. Germline CDR1 MNHEY, CDR2 SVGAGI. The CDR3 region is CATCRGQDGGELFF. The CDR3 DNA reads as TGTGCCACCTGCAGGGGGCAGGACGGCGGGGAGCTGTTTTTT.

The CDR3 loop reads CASREPTEQEETQYF. The CDR3 DNA sequence: TGTGCCAGCAGAGAACCGACAGAGCAAGAAGAGACCCAGTACTTC. The chain couples TRBV21-1 to TRBJ2-5; TRBD1, the D gene given by the table, was not confirmed from the DNA. TRBV21-1 is labeled a pseudogene. The CDR3 length is 15 residues.

V and J are TRBV7-6 and TRBJ1-1, with D possibly matching TRBD1 (6 bases). Germline V gene sequence: CDR1 SGHVS, CDR2 FNYEAQ. The V gene lost 2 bases and the J gene lost 1 base, with 11 bases spanning the gap. The CDR3 consists of 15 residues. CDR3 protein: CASSLIPTGNTEAFF. The CDR3 DNA reads as TGTGCCAGCAGCTTAATCCCGACAGGGAACACTGAAGCTTTCTTT.

This rearrangement joins TRBV5-4 to TRBJ1-3; perhaps TRBD1 as D (5 bases). CDR3 size: 15 residues. The germline gives CDR1 SGHNT, CDR2 YYREEE (reference sequence). V was clipped by 3 bases and J by 2 bases, with 12 bases between them. Written as DNA, the CDR3 is TGTGCCAGCAGCTCCGGGACGGAGGCTGGAAACACCATATATTTT. It yields the protein CASSSGTEAGNTIYF.

The rearrangement links TRBV27 to TRBJ2-2; TRBD1 matches at 9 bases. Losses at the gene ends were 6 bases for V and 8 bases for J; bases not matched to a gene: 7. This CDR3 has 14 residues. Per the germline V gene, CDR1 is MNHEY and CDR2 is SMNVEV (reference sequence). The chain's CDR3 is CASRPGQGVGELFF. The CDR3 DNA reads as TGTGCCAGCAGACCGGGACAGGGAGTTGGGGAGCTGTTTTTT.

The chain couples TRBV27 to TRBJ2-1, with D possibly TRBD2 on 6 matching bases. Trimming pared 7 bases from V and 3 bases from J, leaving 10 bases between. From germline, CDR1 is MNHEY and CDR2 SMNVEV (reference sequence). The CDR3 extends over 13 amino acids. The CDR3 loop reads CASKTGVYNEQFF. As DNA, the CDR3 is TGTGCCAGCAAGACGGGGGTCTACAATGAGCAGTTCTTC.

The chain links TRBV6-5 to TRBJ1-1, with a tentative D call TRBD1 (5 bases). CDR1 is MNHEY and CDR2 is SVGAGI in the germline V gene. The CDR3 sequence is 16 residues long. Trimming removed 0 bases at V and 0 bases at J, with 11 bases between. CDR3 nucleotides: TGTGCCAGCAGTTACTCGGGGCTGGGAGTGAACACTGAAGCTTTCTTT. Translation: CASSYSGLGVNTEAFF.

This sequence joins TRBV27 and TRBJ2-7, with D perhaps TRBD1 (6 bases). Between the trimmed V and J ends, which lost 3 bases and 0 bases, there was a span of 18 bases. The germline V gene encodes CDR1 MNHEY and CDR2 SMNVEV (reference sequence). CDR3 size: 17 residues. The chain's CDR3 is CASSLTPAGASSYEQYF. The CDR3 coding sequence is TGTGCCAGCAGTTTGACTCCGGCAGGGGCTAGCTCCTACGAGCAGTACTTC.

In this sample, this clone turned up a few times. At the DNA level, this CDR3 is encoded by other sequences in the same sample as well. The genes are TRBV2 and TRBJ1-1, with D unresolved. CDR3 length: 10 amino acids. Trimming cost V 5 bases and J 9 bases, with 7 bases left between them. The V gene's germline CDR1 is SNHLY and CDR2 FYNNEI. DNA of the CDR3: TGTGCCAGCAGTCTGGGCCAAGCTTTCTTT. Translating gives CASSLGQAFF.

The CDR3 is CASSLLAGLNTGELFF. The CDR3 DNA reads TGTGCCAGCAGCTTATTAGCGGGGCTGAACACCGGGGAGCTGTTTTTT. The chain uses TRBV11-2 and TRBJ2-2; 8 positions agree with TRBD2. The V gene end was trimmed by 2 bases and the J gene end by 1 base; junction bases not matched to a gene: 3. This CDR3 region has 16 residues. Germline values: CDR1 SGHAT, CDR2 FQNNGV.

The chain combines TRBV15 with TRBJ2-5, with D possibly matching TRBD1 (6 bases). V was pared by 10 bases and J by 1 base, with 13 bases between. This CDR3 comprises 13 residues. Germline V gene sequence: CDR1 LNHNV, CDR2 YYDKDF (reference sequence). CDR3 bases: TGTGCCATTAACGAAGGGGGCCAAGAGACCCAGTACTTC. Protein: CAINEGGQETQYF.

This chain uses TRBV5-1 with TRBJ1-1, with 8 nucleotides matching TRBD1. Germline assignment: CDR1 SGHRS and CDR2 YFSETQ. The CDR3 consists of 15 residues. The ends lost 4 bases at V and 8 bases at J; junction bases unmatched: 13. CDR3 nucleotides: TGCGCCAGCAGCCCAGGACAGGGAGGGATTCACGAAGCTTTCTTT. This codes for CASSPGQGGIHEAFF.

This clone occurred once. The genes are TRBV19 and TRBJ1-5; D gene unclear. The CDR3 sequence is 12 residues long. V lost 9 bases to trimming and J lost 3 bases, with 9 bases between them. Germline-derived CDR1 and CDR2 are LNHDA and SQIVND (reference sequence). Here the CDR3 DNA reads TGTGCCAGCGACGGTAACAATCAGCCCCAGCATTTT. Its protein is CASDGNNQPQHF. The whole variable domain, remainder taken from reference TRBV19 and TRBJ1-5, is DGGITQSPKYLFRKEGQNVTLSCEQNLNHDAMYWYRQDPGQGLRLIYYSQIVNDFQKGDIAEGYSVSREKKESFPLTVTSAQKNPTAFYLCASDGNNQPQHFGDGTRLSIL.

The chain joins TRBV6-5 to TRBJ1-2; D perhaps matches TRBD1 (5 bases). The V gene lost 2 bases and the J gene lost 4 bases, with 11 bases spanning the gap. This CDR3 is built from 14 residues. Per germline, CDR1 MNHEY and CDR2 SVGAGI. The CDR3 DNA sequence: TGTGCCAGCAGTTACGGGGACCTTCCCTATGGCTACACCTTC. This encodes CASSYGDLPYGYTF.

The rearrangement joins TRBV11-2 to TRBJ2-1; the match to TRBD2 covers 11 bases. The CDR3 consists of 14 residues. J was trimmed by 8 bases and V by 6 bases; bases with no gene match: 6. Germline V gives CDR1 SGHAT, CDR2 FQNNGV. CDR3 region: CASSSKGLADEQFF. CDR3 nucleotides: TGTGCCAGCAGTTCCAAGGGACTAGCGGATGAGCAGTTCTTC.

This clone was seen just once. This chain connects TRBV28 to TRBJ2-2; 12 bases are a match to TRBD2. The CDR3 spans 16 residues. V lost 3 bases and J lost 5; bases outside the gene matches: 4. In germline, CDR1 is MDHEN, CDR2 SYDVKM. The chain's CDR3 is CASSLPTSGGTGELFF. The CDR3 nucleotides are TGTGCCAGCAGTTTGCCAACTAGCGGGGGGACCGGGGAGCTGTTTTTT.

The chain combines TRBV9 with TRBJ2-2; TRBD1 matches 8 bases. The CDR3 sequence is 13 residues long. Trimming removed 6 bases from V and 5 bases from J; junction bases left unmatched: 3. Germline loops: CDR1 SGDLS, CDR2 YYNGEE. The CDR3 sequence is CASMRQGTGELFF. CDR3 nucleotides: TGTGCCAGCATGCGACAGGGGACCGGGGAGCTGTTTTTT.

The chain carries TRBV6-5 and TRBJ1-1, with D possibly TRBD1 on 5 matching bases. The CDR3 spans 13 residues. Trimming took off 10 bases at V and 3 bases at J, with 15 bases between the two ends. CDR1 MNHEY and CDR2 SVGAGI come from the germline V gene. Written as DNA, the CDR3 is TGTGCCACCCAGATACAGGAATACACTGAAGCTTTCTTT. This encodes CATQIQEYTEAFF.

This chain joins TRBV4-1 and TRBJ1-2; no clear D gene. The CDR3 has 14 amino acids. Germline-derived CDR1 and CDR2 are MGHRA and YSYEKL. The V gene lost 0 bases and the J gene lost 2 bases, with 7 bases spanning the gap. The CDR3 sequence is CASSQDTGNYGYTF. The CDR3 DNA reads as TGCGCCAGCAGCCAAGACACCGGGAACTATGGCTACACCTTC.

DNA for the CDR3: TGTGCCAGCAGTGATCAGGACAGGGTTGATACTGAAGCTTTCTTT. Its protein is CASSDQDRVDTEAFF. The chain uses TRBV2 and TRBJ1-1; 8 bases are a match to TRBD1. Germline V gene lookup returns CDR1 SNHLY and CDR2 FYNNEI. Trimming took 3 bases from V and 5 from J; bases not matched to a gene: 8. The CDR3 consists of 15 residues. Filled out from reference TRBV2 and TRBJ1-1, the complete variable domain reads EPEVTQTPSHQVTQMGQEVILRCVPISNHLYFYWYRQILGQKVEFLVSFYNNEISEKSEIFDDQFSVERPDGSNFTLKIRSTKLEDSAMYFCASSDQDRVDTEAFFGQGTRLTVV.